The clone carrying this TCR beta chain was seen a single time. The V gene end was trimmed by 4 bases and the J gene end by 0 bases; junction bases not matched to a gene: 8. This CDR3 has 16 residues. Germline CDR1 reads MNHEY; CDR2 reads SMNVEV (reference sequence). This sample is drawn from a study of T cell changes during pregnancy in multiple sclerosis. Clones were sequenced by immunoSEQ multiplex PCR, and TCRdb holds only the in-frame ones, with some missing. Of 50,000 or so clones detected, roughly 93% appear once; the ten largest clones hold around 2%. The sample was peripheral blood, taken in the second trimester of pregnancy. This clonotype originated in a female donor with multiple sclerosis, enrolled in a pregnancy study. The genes are TRBV27 and TRBJ2-7, with TRBD2 matching over 8 bases. The CDR3: CASSSQISGSSYEQYF. The CDR3 coding sequence is TGTGCCAGCAGTTCACAGATAAGCGGGAGCTCCTACGAGCAGTACTTC.